This T cell receptor beta chain was sequenced in a study of monozygotic twins with inflammatory bowel disease. TCRdb reprocessed the 5' RACE reads; each CDR3 protein has one entry and no DNA is given. The sample totals 300,000 to 450,000 distinct CDR3 sequences; its top ten clones hold 2.5% to 3%. Germline-derived CDR1 and CDR2 are SNHLY and FYNNEI. This CDR3 spans 13 amino acids. The TCR originated in a human donor with ulcerative colitis or Crohn's disease, or a healthy co-twin of an affected twin (not recorded which). Sequences were obtained from blood. V is TRBV2 and J is TRBJ1-2; no DNA is available, so the TRBD1 call from TCRdb remains unchecked. This CDR3 is CASLTGGVLGYTF.